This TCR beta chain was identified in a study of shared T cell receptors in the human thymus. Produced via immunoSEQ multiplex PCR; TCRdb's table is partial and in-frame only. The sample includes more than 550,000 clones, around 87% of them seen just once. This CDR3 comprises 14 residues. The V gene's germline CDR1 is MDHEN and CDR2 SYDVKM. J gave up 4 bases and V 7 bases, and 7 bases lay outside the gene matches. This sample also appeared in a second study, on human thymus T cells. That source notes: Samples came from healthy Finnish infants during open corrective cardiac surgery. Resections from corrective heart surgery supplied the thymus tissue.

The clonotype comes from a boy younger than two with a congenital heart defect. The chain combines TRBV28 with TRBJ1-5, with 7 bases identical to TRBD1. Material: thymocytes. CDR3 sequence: CASNWTGRNQPQHF. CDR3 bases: TGTGCCAGCAATTGGACAGGTAGAAATCAGCCCCAGCATTTT.